This T cell receptor beta chain was found in a study of PD-1 blockade in classical Hodgkin lymphoma. TCRdb keeps only in-frame clones here, not all; method: immunoSEQ multiplex PCR. The table has roughly 81,000 clones, about 90% seen once. Following autologous stem cell transplantation, relapse occurred in every patient, and exposure to brentuximab vedotin varied. Concerning this clone: Its specificity is not known.

Study-level points and caveats: In CD4+ cells, TCR diversity went up significantly by C4D1, but in CD8+ cells it did not. Whoever responded completely had baseline diversity much like that seen in newly diagnosed patients.

Germline lookup yields CDR1 MDHEN and CDR2 SYDVKM. The CDR3 consists of 14 residues. The ends were cut back, 7 bases at V and 9 bases at J, with 16 bases in the middle. Material: peripheral blood mononuclear cells (PBMCs), obtained before the second cycle of nivolumab. The TCR comes from a human donor with classical Hodgkin lymphoma. The chain is built from TRBV28 and TRBJ1-6, with D possibly matching TRBD1 (6 bases). The CDR3 DNA follows: TGTGCCAGCACAACCCAGGGGTCCGGTTCACCCCTCCACTTT. It specifies CASTTQGSGSPLHF.